Listed here are 7 T cell receptor beta chains from one sample, sequenced in a study of human T cells and chemical hapten exposure. Time point specified: patch test 3, about 24 weeks after DPC sensitization. Treatment described: therapeutic diphenylcyclopropenone sensitization with weekly scalp DPC. TCRdb processed the RACE reads anew with MiXCR; each CDR3 protein has one entry. This sample has over 65,000 distinct CDR3 sequences; 11% occur once, and the top ten carry roughly 1.4%. The sequencing used whole blood, collected in connection with sensitization to the hapten diphenylcyclopropenone (DPC). The receptors were sampled from a woman in her 50s with alopecia areata. Some clones in this sample may be carry-over from other donors' samples.

V and J are TRBV19 and TRBJ1-2, with 7 bases identical to TRBD1. V dropped 9 bases and J dropped 3; count of bases not matched to a gene: 4. Germline loops: CDR1 LNHDA, CDR2 SQIVND (reference sequence). This CDR3 has 12 amino acids. The CDR3 here is CASTTGYYGYTF. DNA of the CDR3: TGTGCCAGCACGACAGGGTACTATGGCTACACCTTC. Full variable domain (missing parts from reference TRBV19 and TRBJ1-2): DGGITQSPKYLFRKEGQNVTLSCEQNLNHDAMYWYRQDPGQGLRLIYYSQIVNDFQKGDIAEGYSVSREKKESFPLTVTSAQKNPTAFYLCASTTGYYGYTFGSGTRLTVV.

This clonotype was seen a handful of times. The chain is built from TRBV29-1 and TRBJ1-2; D ambiguous. This CDR3 has 15 residues. The germline V gene encodes CDR1 SQVTM and CDR2 ANQGSEA. V shed 4 bases and J shed 4 bases, with 19 bases lying between them. The CDR3 DNA is TGCAGCGTTGCTGGCCCCCTTAAGTGGGGCTATGGCTACACCTTC. Protein: CSVAGPLKWGYGYTF.

This clonotype was found many times. V and J are TRBV6-6 and TRBJ2-5, with 7 bases identical to TRBD1. Trimming took 4 bases from V and 5 from J; bases not matched to a gene: 13. The CDR3 consists of 16 residues. Germline V gives CDR1 MNHNY, CDR2 SVGAGI (reference sequence). The CDR3 sequence: CASSLSGQPLAETQYF. CDR3 DNA sequence: TGTGCCAGCAGTTTATCGGGACAGCCCTTAGCTGAGACCCAGTACTTC.

This clonotype has a count of ten or more. The V call is TRBV3-1, the J call TRBJ2-1; D gene ambiguous. The V and J ends lost 1 base and 3 bases respectively, with 7 bases between them. The CDR3 covers 14 residues. CDR1 is LGHDT, CDR2 YNNKEL, per germline (reference sequence). The CDR3: CASSQANSYNEQFF. The CDR3 DNA follows: TGTGCCAGCAGCCAAGCCAACAGCTACAATGAGCAGTTCTTC.

This clonotype has a count of ten or more. CDR3 nucleotides: TGTGCCAGCAGTTACTCGGGACTAGCGGGGATTTACAATGAGCAGTTCTTC. This codes for CASSYSGLAGIYNEQFF. V usage is TRBV6-2 or TRBV6-3 and J usage is TRBJ2-1; 13 positions match TRBD2. This CDR3 spans 17 amino acids. Germline-derived CDR1 and CDR2 are MNHEY and SVGEGT. V trimming: 0 bases; J trimming: 4 bases; junction bases outside the gene matches: 3.

The chain recombines TRBV29-1 with TRBJ1-2; D unclear. This CDR3 has 12 amino acids. Germline CDR1 and CDR2: SQVTM and ANQGSEA. The CDR3 DNA reads TGCACCGCGGGAGTGGGCGGATATGGCTACACCTTC. It yields the protein CTAGVGGYGYTF.

Ten or more counts support this clonotype. The DNA is omitted, as the CDR3 cannot be located on it reliably, and the CDR3 follows TCRdb's listing. The chain has TRBV6-2 or TRBV6-3 and TRBJ2-2. CDR1 MNHEY and CDR2 SVGEGT come from the germline V gene. A total of 13 residues make up the CDR3, ends included. The CDR3 spells CASSTSNTGELFF.